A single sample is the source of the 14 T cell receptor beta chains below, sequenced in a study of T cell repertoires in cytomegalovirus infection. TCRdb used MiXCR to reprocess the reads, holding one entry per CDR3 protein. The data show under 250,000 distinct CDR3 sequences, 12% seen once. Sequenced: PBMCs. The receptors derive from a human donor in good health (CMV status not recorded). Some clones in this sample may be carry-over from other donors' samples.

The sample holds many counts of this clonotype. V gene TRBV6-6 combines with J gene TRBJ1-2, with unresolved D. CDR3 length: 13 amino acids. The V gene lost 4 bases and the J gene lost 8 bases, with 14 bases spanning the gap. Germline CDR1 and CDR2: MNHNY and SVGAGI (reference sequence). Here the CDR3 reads CASSWWQAEGYTF. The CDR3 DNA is TGTGCCAGCAGTTGGTGGCAGGCGGAAGGCTACACCTTC.

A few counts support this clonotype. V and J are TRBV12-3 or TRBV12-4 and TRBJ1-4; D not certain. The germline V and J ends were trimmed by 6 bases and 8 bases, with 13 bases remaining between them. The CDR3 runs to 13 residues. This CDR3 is CASSTFLREKLFF. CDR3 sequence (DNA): TGTGCCAGCAGCACCTTTCTGCGAGAAAAACTGTTTTTT.

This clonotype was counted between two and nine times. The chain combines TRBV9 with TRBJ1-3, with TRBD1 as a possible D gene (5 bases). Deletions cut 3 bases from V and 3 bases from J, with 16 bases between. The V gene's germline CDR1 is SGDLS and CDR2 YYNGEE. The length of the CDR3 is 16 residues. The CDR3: CASSEFGPTDGNTIYF. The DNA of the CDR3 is TGTGCCAGCAGCGAATTCGGGCCGACAGATGGAAACACCATATATTTT.

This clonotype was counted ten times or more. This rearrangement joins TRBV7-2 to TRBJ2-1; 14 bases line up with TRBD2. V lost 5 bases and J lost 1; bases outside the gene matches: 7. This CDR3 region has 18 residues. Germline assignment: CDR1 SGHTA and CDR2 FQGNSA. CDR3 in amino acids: CASSARRLAGGSYNEQFF. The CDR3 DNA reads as TGTGCCAGCAGCGCTCGTAGACTAGCGGGAGGGTCCTACAATGAGCAGTTCTTC.

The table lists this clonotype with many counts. This chain's CDR3 is CASSLQGARRAHGYTF. In DNA form, the CDR3 reads TGTGCCAGCAGCTTACAAGGAGCGAGAAGGGCTCATGGCTACACCTTC. The V call is TRBV7-2, the J call TRBJ1-2; D remains unclear. V lost 2 bases and J 6 bases, leaving 19 bases between the germline ends. Germline V gene lookup returns CDR1 SGHTA and CDR2 FQGNSA. The CDR3 runs 16 residues. The whole variable domain, remainder taken from reference TRBV7-2 and TRBJ1-2, is GAGVSQSPSNKVTEKGKDVELRCDPISGHTALYWYRQSLGQGLEFLIYFQGNSAPDKSGLPSDRFSAERTGGSVSTLTIQRTQQEDSAVYLCASSLQGARRAHGYTFGSGTRLTVV.

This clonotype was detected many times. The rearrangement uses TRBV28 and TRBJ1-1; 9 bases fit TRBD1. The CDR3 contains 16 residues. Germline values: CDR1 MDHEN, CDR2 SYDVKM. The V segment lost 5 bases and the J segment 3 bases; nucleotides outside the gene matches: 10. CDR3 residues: CASSRKSWTGDTEAFF. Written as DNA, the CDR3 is TGTGCCAGCAGTCGAAAATCCTGGACAGGGGACACTGAAGCTTTCTTT.

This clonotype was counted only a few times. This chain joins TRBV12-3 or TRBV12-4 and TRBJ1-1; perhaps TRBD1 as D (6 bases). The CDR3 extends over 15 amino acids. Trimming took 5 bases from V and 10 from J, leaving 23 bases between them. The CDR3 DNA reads TGTGCCAGCAGTGTCAACGGGGGCCAATTGGGGGGAGCTTTCTTT. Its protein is CASSVNGGQLGGAFF.

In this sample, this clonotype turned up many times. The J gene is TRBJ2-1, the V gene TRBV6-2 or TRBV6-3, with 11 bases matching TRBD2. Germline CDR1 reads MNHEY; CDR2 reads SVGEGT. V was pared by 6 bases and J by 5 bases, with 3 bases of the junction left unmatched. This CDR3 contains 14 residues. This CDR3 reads CASSELAGDNEQFF. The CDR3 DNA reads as TGTGCCAGCAGCGAACTAGCGGGGGACAATGAGCAGTTCTTC.

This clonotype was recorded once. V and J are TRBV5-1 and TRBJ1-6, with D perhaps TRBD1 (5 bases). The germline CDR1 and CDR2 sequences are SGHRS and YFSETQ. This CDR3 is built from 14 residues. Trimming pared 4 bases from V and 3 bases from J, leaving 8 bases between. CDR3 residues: CASSVRDYNSPLHF. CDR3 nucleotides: TGCGCCAGCAGCGTCAGGGACTATAATTCACCCCTCCACTTT.

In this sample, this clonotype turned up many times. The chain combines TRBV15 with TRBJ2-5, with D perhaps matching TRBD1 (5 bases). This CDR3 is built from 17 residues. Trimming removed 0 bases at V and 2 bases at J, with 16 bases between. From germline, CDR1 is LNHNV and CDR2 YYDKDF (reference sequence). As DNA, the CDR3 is TGTGCCACCAGCAGAGATAGGAGACAGTGGGATCAAGAGACCCAGTACTTC. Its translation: CATSRDRRQWDQETQYF.

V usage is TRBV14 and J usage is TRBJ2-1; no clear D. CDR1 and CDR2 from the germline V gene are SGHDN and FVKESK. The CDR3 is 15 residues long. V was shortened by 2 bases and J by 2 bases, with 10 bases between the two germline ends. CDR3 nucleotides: TGTGCCAGCAGCCAAAGGGCCCAGACCTACAATGAGCAGTTCTTC. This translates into CASSQRAQTYNEQFF.

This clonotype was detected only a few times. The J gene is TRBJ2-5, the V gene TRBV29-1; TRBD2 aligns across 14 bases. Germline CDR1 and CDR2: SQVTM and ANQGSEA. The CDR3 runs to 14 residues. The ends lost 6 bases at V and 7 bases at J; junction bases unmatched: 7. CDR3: CSVRLAGGRGTQYF. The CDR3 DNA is TGCAGCGTGAGACTAGCGGGGGGGCGAGGGACCCAGTACTTC.

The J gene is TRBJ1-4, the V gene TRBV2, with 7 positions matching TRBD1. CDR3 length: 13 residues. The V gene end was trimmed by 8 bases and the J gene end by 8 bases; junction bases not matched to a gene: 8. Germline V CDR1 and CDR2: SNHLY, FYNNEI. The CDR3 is CASLDRVTEKLFF. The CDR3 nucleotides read TGTGCCAGCCTCGACAGGGTCACGGAAAAACTGTTTTTT.

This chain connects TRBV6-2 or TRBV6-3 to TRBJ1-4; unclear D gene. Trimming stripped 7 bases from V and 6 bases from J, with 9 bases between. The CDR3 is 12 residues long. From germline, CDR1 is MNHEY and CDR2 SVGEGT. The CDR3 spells CASTGSDEKLFF. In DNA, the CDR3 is TGTGCCAGCACGGGATCAGATGAAAAACTGTTTTTT.